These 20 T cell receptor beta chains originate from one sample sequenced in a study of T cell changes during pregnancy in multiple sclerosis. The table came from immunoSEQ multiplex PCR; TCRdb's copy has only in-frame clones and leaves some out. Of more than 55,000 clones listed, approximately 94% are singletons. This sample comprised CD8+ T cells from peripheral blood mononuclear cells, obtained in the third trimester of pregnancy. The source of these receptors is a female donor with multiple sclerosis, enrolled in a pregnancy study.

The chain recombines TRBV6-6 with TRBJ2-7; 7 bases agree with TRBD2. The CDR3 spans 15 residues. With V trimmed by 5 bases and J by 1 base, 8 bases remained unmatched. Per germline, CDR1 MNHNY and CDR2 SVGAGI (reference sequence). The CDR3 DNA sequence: TGTGCCAGCAGTCCCCTGGCGGGAGATTCCTACGAGCAGTACTTC. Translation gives CASSPLAGDSYEQYF.

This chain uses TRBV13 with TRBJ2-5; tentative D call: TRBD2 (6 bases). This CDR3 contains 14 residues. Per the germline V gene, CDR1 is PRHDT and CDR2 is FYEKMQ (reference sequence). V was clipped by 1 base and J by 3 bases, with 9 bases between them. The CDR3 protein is CASSLAASEETQYF. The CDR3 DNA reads TGTGCCAGCAGCTTAGCGGCTAGCGAAGAGACCCAGTACTTC.

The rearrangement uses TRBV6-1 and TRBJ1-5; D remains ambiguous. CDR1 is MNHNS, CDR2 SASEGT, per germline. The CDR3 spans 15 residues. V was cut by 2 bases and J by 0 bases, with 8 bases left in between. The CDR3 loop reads CASSESSYSNQPQHF. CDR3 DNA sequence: TGTGCCAGCAGTGAATCCTCTTATAGCAATCAGCCCCAGCATTTT.

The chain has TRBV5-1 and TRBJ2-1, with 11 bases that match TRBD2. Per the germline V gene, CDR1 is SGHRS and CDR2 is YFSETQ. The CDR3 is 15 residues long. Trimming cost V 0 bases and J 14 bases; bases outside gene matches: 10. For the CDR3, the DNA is TGCGCCAGCAGCTTGGTCCTAGCGGGAGGTCGAGGGAAGTTCTTC. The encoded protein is CASSLVLAGGRGKFF.

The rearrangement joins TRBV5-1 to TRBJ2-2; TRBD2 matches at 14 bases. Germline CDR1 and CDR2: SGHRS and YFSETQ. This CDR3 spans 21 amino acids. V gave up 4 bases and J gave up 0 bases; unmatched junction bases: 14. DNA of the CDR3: TGCGCCAGCAGCCATAGAGGGACTAGCGGGAGACGCCAATCGAACACCGGGGAGCTGTTTTTT. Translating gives CASSHRGTSGRRQSNTGELFF.

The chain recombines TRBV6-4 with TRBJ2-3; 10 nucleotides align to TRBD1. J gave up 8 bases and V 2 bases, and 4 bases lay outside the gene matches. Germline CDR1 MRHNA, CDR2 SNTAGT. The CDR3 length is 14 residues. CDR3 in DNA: TGTGCCAGCAGTGACGGTGGGGACAGGGGTACGCAGTATTTT. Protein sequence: CASSDGGDRGTQYF.

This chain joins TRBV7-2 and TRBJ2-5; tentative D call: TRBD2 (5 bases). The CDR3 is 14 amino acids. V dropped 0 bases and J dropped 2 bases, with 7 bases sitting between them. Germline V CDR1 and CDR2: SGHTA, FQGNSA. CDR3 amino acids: CASSLAGKQETQYF. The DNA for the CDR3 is TGTGCCAGCAGCTTAGCCGGGAAACAAGAGACCCAGTACTTC.

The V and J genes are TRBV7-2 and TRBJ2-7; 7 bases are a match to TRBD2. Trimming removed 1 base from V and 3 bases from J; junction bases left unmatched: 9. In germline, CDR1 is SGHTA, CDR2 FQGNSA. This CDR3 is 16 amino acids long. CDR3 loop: CASSLVGGSSFYEQYF. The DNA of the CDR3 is TGTGCCAGCAGCTTAGTCGGCGGGAGTAGCTTCTACGAGCAGTACTTC.

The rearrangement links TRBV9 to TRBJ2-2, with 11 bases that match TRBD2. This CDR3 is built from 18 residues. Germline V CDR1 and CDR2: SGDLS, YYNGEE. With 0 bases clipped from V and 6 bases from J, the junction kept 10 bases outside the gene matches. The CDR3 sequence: CASSVGVTSGSVAGELFF. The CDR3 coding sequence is TGTGCCAGCAGCGTAGGAGTAACTAGCGGGAGTGTGGCCGGGGAGCTGTTTTTT.

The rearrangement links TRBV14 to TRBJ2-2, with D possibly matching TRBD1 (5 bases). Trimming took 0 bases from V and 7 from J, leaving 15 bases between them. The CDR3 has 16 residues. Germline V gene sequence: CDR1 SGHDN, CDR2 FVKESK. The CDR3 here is CASSQEGQGSGGELFF. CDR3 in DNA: TGTGCCAGCAGCCAAGAGGGCCAGGGCTCCGGCGGGGAGCTGTTTTTT.

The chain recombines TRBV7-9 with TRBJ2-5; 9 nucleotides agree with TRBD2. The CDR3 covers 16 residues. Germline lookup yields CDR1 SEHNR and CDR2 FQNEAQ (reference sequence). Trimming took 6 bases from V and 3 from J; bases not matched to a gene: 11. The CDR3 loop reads CASSSNPSSGKETQYF. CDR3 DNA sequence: TGTGCCAGCAGTTCAAACCCATCTAGCGGGAAAGAGACCCAGTACTTC. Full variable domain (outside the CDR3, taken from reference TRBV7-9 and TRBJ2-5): DTGVSQNPRHKITKRGQNVTFRCDPISEHNRLYWYRQTLGQGPEFLTYFQNEAQLEKSRLLSDRFSAERPKGSFSTLEIQRTEQGDSAMYLCASSSNPSSGKETQYFGPGTRLLVL.

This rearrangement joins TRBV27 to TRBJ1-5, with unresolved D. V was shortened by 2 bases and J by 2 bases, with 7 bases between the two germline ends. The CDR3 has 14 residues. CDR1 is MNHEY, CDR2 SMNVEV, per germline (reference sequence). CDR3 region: CASSLGRGNQPQHF. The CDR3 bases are TGTGCCAGCAGTTTAGGCCGTGGCAATCAGCCCCAGCATTTT.

Here the CDR3 DNA reads TGTGCCAGCAAGTGGGACAGGGGTTTTTCCGGGGAGCTGTTTTTT. It specifies CASKWDRGFSGELFF. J is TRBJ2-2 and V is TRBV6-5; TRBD1 aligns across 10 bases. The CDR3 runs to 15 residues. Germline V gene data show CDR1 as MNHEY and CDR2 as SVGAGI. V lost 7 bases to trimming and J lost 6 bases; unmatched junction nucleotides: 8.

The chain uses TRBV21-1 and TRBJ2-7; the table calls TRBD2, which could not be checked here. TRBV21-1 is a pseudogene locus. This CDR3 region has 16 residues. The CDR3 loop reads CASSKPSSGRVYEQYF. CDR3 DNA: TGTGCCAGCAGCAAACCGTCTAGCGGGAGGGTCTACGAGCAGTACTTC.

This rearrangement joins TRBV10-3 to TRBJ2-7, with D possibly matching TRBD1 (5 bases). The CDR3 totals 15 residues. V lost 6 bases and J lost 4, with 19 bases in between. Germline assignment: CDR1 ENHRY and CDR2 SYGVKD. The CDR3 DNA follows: TGTGCCATCAGCCAACCTTTAGGGGCCCCTTACGAGCAGTACTTC. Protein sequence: CAISQPLGAPYEQYF.

The CDR3 bases are TGTGCCAGCAGCTCCCCAGCGTACTACGAGCAGTACTTC. This codes for CASSSPAYYEQYF. This chain uses TRBV11-2 with TRBJ2-7; D unresolved. CDR3 length: 13 residues. In germline, CDR1 is SGHAT, CDR2 FQNNGV. Trimming shortened V by 4 bases and J by 3 bases, and 10 bases separated the two germline ends.

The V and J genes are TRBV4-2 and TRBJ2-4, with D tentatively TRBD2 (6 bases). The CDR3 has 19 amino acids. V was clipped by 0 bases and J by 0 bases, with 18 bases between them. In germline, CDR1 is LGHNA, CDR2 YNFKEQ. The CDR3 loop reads CASSQDGREVELAKNIQYF. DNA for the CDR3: TGTGCCAGCAGCCAAGATGGCAGGGAGGTGGAATTAGCCAAAAACATTCAGTACTTC.

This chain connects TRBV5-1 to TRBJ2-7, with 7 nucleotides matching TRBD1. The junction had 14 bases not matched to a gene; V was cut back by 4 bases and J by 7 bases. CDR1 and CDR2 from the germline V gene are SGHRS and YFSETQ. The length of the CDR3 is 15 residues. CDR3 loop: CASSSEGGWHEEQYF. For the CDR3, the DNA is TGCGCCAGCAGCAGCGAAGGGGGCTGGCACGAGGAGCAGTACTTC.

In nucleotides, the CDR3 is TGTGCCAGTAGCTGGGGCGCCGATCAGCCCCAGCATTTT. Amino acid sequence: CASSWGADQPQHF. The V call is TRBV19, the J call TRBJ1-5; tentatively, D is TRBD1 (5 bases). Germline V CDR1 and CDR2: LNHDA, SQIVND (reference sequence). The CDR3 length is 13 residues. V lost 6 bases and J 5 bases, leaving 11 bases between the germline ends.

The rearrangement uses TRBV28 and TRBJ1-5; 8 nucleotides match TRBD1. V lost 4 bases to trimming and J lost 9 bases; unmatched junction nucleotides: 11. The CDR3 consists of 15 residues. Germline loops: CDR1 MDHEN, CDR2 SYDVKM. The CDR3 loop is CASSWSLTGGGPQHF. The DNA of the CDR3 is TGTGCCAGCAGTTGGTCATTAACAGGGGGAGGGCCCCAGCATTTT.